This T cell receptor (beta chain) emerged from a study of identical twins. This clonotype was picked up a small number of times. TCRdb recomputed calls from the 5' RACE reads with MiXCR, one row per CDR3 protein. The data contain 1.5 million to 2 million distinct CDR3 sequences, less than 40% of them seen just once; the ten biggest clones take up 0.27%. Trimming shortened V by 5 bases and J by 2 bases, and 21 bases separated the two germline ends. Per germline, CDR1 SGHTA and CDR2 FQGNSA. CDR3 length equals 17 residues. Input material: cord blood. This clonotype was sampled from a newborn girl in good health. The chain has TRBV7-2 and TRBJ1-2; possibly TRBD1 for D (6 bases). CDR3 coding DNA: TGTGCCAGCAGCGAACCCGGCACGGGAAGGGGGAACTATGGCTACACCTTC. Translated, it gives CASSEPGTGRGNYGYTF.